This T cell receptor beta chain is drawn from a study of blood T cell repertoires in COVID-19. Deletions cut 2 bases from V and 4 bases from J, with 9 bases between. Germline-derived CDR1 and CDR2 are MDHEN and SYDVKM. This CDR3 has 14 amino acids. Some clones are missing from TCRdb's copy, which holds only in-frame ones; the method was immunoSEQ multiplex PCR. In the table there are around 220,000 clones, under 85% of which are singletons. The clonotype comes from a woman between 35 and 50 years old with active or convalescent COVID-19. The specimen sequenced was peripheral blood. The J gene is TRBJ1-5, the V gene TRBV28, with D unresolved. In nucleotides, the CDR3 is TGTGCCAGCAGTTTAGGGCAGCTTAATCAGCCCCAGCATTTT. This gives the protein CASSLGQLNQPQHF.